This T cell receptor (beta chain) comes out of a study of PD-L1 blockade in urothelial cancer. Study-level information: Per blood sample, T cells had a median of around 140,000.

Specified time point: peripheral blood 6 weeks after treatment start. The data were produced by immunoSEQ multiplex PCR, yet TCRdb's version contains in-frame clones alone and is incomplete. This sample has about 48,000 clones; more than 80% occur once, and the top ten carry approximately 10%. Per the germline V gene, CDR1 is WNHNN and CDR2 is SYGVQD (reference sequence). The ends lost 6 bases at V and 5 bases at J; junction bases unmatched: 6. This CDR3 is built from 13 residues. The clonotype originates from a man between 70 and 80 years old with urothelial cancer. The sequencing used PBMCs, collected around atezolizumab (anti-PD-L1) treatment. J is TRBJ2-5 and V is TRBV10-1; the match to TRBD1 covers 7 bases. The CDR3 loop is CASSCRGQETQYF. In DNA form, the CDR3 reads TGCGCCAGCAGCTGTAGGGGGCAGGAGACCCAGTACTTC.